One T cell receptor beta chain is described in this entry. V was pared by 3 bases and J by 1 base, with 10 bases between. Germline V gene data show CDR1 as SGHNT and CDR2 as YENEEA. This CDR3 region has 14 residues. These data originate in a study of CD8+CD57+ T cells in acquired aplastic anemia. According to the study, genomic DNA was the template for TCR beta VDJ and CDR3 profiling. TCRdb reprocessed the reads with MiXCR, giving one entry per CDR3 protein. The sample has roughly 190,000 distinct CDR3 sequences; around half are singletons. Sequencing was carried out using sorted CD4+, CD8+, or CD8+CD57+ T cells (not recorded which) from PBMCs. This receptor was taken from a human donor in good health, serving as a control. The chain has TRBV11-3 and TRBJ2-7; D may be TRBD2 (6 bases). DNA of the CDR3: TGTGCCAGCAGCTTGCGGGGAGTATCCTACGAGCAGTACTTC. It encodes CASSLRGVSYEQYF. Together with reference TRBV11-3 and TRBJ2-7, the CDR3 gives the full variable domain: EAGVVQSPRYKIIEKKQPVAFWCNPISGHNTLYWYLQNLGQGPELLIRYENEEAVDDSQLPKDRFSAERLKGVDSTLKIQPAELGDSAVYLCASSLRGVSYEQYFGPGTRLTVT.